The entry below describes one TCR beta chain. This sample was taken from a study of blood T cell repertoires in COVID-19. Study-wide context: COVID-19 samples, acute and convalescent, were from the United States, Italy and Spain. PBMCs, B-cell-depleted T cells, or T cells were the source of the cDNA or gDNA that made up the material.

Clones were read by immunoSEQ multiplex PCR, and TCRdb kept only the in-frame ones, dropping some. The repertoire consists of 55,000 to 80,000 clones, with around 90% occurring once and the leading ten covering 5.5% to 6.5%. V shed 0 bases, J shed 9 bases, and the junction held 8 bases outside the gene matches. CDR3 length equals 15 residues. The V gene's germline CDR1 is MNHNY and CDR2 SVGAGI (reference sequence). This clonotype was sampled from a human donor in a cohort sampled during active COVID-19. The sequenced material came from peripheral blood. This sequence joins TRBV6-6 and TRBJ2-1; TRBD1 matches at 7 bases. The CDR3 is CASSYSSGPGGEQFF. The CDR3 nucleotides are TGTGCCAGCAGTTACTCGAGTGGACCAGGGGGTGAGCAGTTCTTC.